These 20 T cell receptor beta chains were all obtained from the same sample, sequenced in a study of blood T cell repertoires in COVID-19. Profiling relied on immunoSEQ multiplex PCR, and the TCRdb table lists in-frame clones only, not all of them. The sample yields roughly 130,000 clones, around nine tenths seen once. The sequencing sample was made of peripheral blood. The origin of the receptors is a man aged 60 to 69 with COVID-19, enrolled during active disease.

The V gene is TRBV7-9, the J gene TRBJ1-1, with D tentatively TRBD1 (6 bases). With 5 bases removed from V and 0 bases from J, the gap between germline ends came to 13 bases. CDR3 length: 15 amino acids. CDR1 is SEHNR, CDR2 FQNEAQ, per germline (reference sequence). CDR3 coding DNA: TGTGCCAGCAGCCAAGGGGGTGGTGTGAACACTGAAGCTTTCTTT. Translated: CASSQGGGVNTEAFF.

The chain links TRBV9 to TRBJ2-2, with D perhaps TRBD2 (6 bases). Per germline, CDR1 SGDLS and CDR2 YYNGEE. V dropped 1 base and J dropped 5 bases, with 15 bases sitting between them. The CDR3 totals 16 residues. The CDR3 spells CASSVLLGEVTGELFF. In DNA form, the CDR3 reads TGTGCCAGCAGCGTACTCTTAGGGGAGGTAACCGGGGAGCTGTTTTTT. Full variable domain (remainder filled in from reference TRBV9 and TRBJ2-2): DSGVTQTPKHLITATGQRVTLRCSPRSGDLSVYWYQQSLDQGLQFLIQYYNGEERAKGNILERFSAQQFPDLHSELNLSSLELGDSALYFCASSVLLGEVTGELFFGEGSRLTVL.

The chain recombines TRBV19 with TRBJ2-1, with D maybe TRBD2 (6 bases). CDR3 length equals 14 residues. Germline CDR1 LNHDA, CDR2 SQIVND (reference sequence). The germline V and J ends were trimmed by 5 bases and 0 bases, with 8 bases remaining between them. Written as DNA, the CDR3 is TGTGCCAGTAGTCCCGGGAGCTCCTACAATGAGCAGTTCTTC. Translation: CASSPGSSYNEQFF.

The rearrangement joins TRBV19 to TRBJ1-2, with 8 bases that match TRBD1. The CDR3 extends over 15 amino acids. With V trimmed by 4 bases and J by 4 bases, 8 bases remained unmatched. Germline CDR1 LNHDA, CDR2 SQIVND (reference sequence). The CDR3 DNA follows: TGTGCCAGTAGTAAACTGGACAGGGATGGCTATGGCTACACCTTC. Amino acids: CASSKLDRDGYGYTF. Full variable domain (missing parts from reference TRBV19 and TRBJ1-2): DGGITQSPKYLFRKEGQNVTLSCEQNLNHDAMYWYRQDPGQGLRLIYYSQIVNDFQKGDIAEGYSVSREKKESFPLTVTSAQKNPTAFYLCASSKLDRDGYGYTFGSGTRLTVV.

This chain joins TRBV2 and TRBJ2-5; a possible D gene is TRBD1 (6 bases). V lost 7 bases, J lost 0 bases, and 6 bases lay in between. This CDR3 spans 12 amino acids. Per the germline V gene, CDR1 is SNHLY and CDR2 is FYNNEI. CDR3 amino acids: CASNRDQETQYF. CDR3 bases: TGTGCCAGCAACAGGGACCAAGAGACCCAGTACTTC.

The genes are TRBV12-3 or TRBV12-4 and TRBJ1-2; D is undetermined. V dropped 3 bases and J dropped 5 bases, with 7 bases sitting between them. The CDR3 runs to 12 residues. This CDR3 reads CASSFRSYGYTF. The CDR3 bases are TGTGCCAGCAGTTTTCGCAGTTATGGCTACACCTTC.

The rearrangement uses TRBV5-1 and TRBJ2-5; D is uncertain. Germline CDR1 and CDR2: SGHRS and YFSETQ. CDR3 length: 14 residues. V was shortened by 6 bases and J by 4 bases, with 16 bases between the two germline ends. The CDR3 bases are TGCGCCAGCACTGACAAGCCCTTGCGAGAGACCCAGTACTTC. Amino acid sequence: CASTDKPLRETQYF. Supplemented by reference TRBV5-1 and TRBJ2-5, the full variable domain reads KAGVTQTPRYLIKTRGQQVTLSCSPISGHRSVSWYQQTPGQGLQFLFEYFSETQRNKGNFPGRFSGRQFSNSRSEMNVSTLELGDSALYLCASTDKPLRETQYFGPGTRLLVL.

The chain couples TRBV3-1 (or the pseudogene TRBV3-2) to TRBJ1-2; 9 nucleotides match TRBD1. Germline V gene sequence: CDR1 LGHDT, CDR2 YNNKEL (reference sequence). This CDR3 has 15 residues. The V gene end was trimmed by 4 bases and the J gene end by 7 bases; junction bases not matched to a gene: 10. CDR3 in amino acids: CASSPIPGQGTGYTF. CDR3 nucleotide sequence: TGTGCCAGCAGCCCGATACCGGGACAGGGAACTGGCTACACCTTC.

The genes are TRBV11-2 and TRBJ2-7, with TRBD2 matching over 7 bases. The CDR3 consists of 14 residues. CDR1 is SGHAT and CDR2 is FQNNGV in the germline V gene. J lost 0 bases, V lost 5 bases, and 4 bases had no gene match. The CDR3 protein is CASSQGGSSYEQYF. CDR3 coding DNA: TGTGCCAGCAGCCAAGGCGGGAGCTCCTACGAGCAGTACTTC.

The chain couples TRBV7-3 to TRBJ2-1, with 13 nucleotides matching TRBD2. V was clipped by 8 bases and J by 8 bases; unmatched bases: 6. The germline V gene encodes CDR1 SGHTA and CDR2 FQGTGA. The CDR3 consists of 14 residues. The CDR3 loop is CASGRTSGSDEQFF. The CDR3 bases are TGTGCCAGCGGCAGGACTAGCGGGAGCGATGAGCAGTTCTTC.

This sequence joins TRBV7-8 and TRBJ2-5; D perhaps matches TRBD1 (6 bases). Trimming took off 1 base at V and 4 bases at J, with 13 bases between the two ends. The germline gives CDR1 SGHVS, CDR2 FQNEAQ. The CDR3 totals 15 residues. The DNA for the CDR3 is TGTGCCAGCAGCTTAGTATTTGGACAGTCAGAGACCCAGTACTTC. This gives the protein CASSLVFGQSETQYF.

The CDR3 nucleotides are TGTGCCAGCTCACCAGAGGTTTCTGGAAACACCATATATTTT. Translated: CASSPEVSGNTIYF. This sequence joins TRBV18 and TRBJ1-3; D remains ambiguous. The CDR3 spans 14 residues. V was shortened by 2 bases and J by 1 base, with 6 bases between the two germline ends. CDR1 and CDR2 (germline): KGHSH, LQKENI.

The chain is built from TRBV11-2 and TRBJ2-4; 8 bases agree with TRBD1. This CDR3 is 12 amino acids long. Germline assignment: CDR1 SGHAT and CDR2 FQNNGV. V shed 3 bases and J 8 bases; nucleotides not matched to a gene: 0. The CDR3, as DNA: TGTGCCAGCAGCTTGGACAGGGACATTCAGTACTTC. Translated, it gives CASSLDRDIQYF.

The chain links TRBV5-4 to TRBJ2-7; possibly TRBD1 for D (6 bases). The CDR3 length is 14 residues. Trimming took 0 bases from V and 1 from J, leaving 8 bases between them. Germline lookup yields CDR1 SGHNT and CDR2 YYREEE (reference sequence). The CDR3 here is CASSLGDRSYEQYF. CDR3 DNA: TGTGCCAGCAGCTTGGGAGACAGGTCCTACGAGCAGTACTTC.

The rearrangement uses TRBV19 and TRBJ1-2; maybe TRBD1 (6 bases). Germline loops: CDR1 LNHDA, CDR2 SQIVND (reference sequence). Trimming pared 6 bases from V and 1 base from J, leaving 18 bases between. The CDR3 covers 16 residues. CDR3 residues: CASSNRDFSFNYGYTF. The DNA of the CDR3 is TGTGCCAGTAGCAACAGGGATTTTAGTTTTAACTATGGCTACACCTTC.

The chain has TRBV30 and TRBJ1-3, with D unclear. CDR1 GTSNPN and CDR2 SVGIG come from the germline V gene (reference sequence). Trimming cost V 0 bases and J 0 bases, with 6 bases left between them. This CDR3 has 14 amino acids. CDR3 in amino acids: CAWSVGSSGNTIYF. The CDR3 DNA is TGTGCCTGGAGTGTAGGGAGCTCTGGAAACACCATATATTTT.

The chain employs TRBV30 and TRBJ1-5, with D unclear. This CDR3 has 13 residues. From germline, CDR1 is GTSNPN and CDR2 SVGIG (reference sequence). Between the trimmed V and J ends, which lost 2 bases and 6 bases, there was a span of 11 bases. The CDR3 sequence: CAWSSGEIQPQHF. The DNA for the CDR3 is TGTGCCTGGAGTTCCGGGGAGATTCAGCCCCAGCATTTT.

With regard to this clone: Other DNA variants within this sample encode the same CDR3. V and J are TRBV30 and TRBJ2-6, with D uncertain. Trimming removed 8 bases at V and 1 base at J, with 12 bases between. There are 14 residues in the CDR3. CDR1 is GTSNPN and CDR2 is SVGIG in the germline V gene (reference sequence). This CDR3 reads CATKQPSGANVLTF. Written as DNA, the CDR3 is TGTGCCACCAAACAGCCATCTGGGGCCAACGTCCTGACTTTC. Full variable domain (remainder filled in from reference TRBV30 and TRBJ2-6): SQTIHQWPATLVQPVGSPLSLECTVEGTSNPNLYWYRQAAGRGLQLLFYSVGIGQISSEVPQNLSASRPQDRQFILSSKKLLLSDSGFYLCATKQPSGANVLTFGAGSRLTVL.

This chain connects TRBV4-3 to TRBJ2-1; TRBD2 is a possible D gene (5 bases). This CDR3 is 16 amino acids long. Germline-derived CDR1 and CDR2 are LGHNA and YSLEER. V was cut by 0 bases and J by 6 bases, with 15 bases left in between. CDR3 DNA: TGCGCCAGCAGCCAAGAGAGAGGAGCGGTCTTCAATGAGCAGTTCTTC. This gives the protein CASSQERGAVFNEQFF.

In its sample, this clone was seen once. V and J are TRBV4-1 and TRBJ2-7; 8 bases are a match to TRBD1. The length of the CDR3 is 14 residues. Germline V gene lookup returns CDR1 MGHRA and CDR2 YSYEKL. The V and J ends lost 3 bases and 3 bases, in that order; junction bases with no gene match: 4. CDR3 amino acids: CASSHPDRDYEQYF. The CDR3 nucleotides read TGCGCCAGCAGCCACCCGGACAGGGACTACGAGCAGTACTTC.